This is a list of T cell receptor beta chains from one sample in a study of cytomegalovirus exposure and HLA in healthy donors. The table came from immunoSEQ multiplex PCR; TCRdb's copy has only in-frame clones and leaves some out. The top ten hold 2% to 2.5% of the sample, which has about 98,000 clones, about two thirds seen once. Source material: PBMCs. The source is a man between 45 and 60 years old in good health and CMV-seronegative. CDR3s include the opening cysteine and the closing phenylalanine or tryptophan. D genes are given only for firm matches. Size is stated for part of the rows, as once, few or many counts, or as a class when the clone is expanded.

>TRBV27|.|TRBD1|TRBJ2-6
TGTGCCAGCAGTTTATACAGGGGGGAAGGGGCCAACGTCCTGACTTTC
CASSLYRGEGANVLTF
>TRBV7-3|.|.|TRBJ1-1
TGTGCCAGCAGCCCGACCGTAGGGGCGAGTACTGAAGCTTTCTTT
CASSPTVGASTEAFF
>TRBV9|few|TRBD2|TRBJ2-1
TGTGCCAGCAGCGTTAGCGGGAGCTCCTACAATGAGCAGTTCTTC
CASSVSGSSYNEQFF
>TRBV5-5|few|.|TRBJ2-5
TGTGCCAGCAGCTTGATGTCAGGGGGAGGTATGGAGGAGACCCAGTACTTC
CASSLMSGGGMEETQYF
>TRBV7-3|.|.|TRBJ1-2
TGTGCCAGCAGCTCGCCCACAGGGAATGGCTACACCTTC
CASSSPTGNGYTF
>TRBV28|.|.|TRBJ1-2
TGTGCCAGCAGTGCGGGCCTCTACTATGGCTACACCTTC
CASSAGLYYGYTF
>TRBV7-9|.|TRBD2|TRBJ2-1
TGTGCCAGCATCCTACTAGCGGGGGGGCCCCATGAGCAGTTCTTC
CASILLAGGPHEQFF
>TRBV4-1|.|TRBD1|TRBJ1-5
TGCGCCAGCAGCCCTGGACAGGGCACTCAGCCCCAGCATTTT
CASSPGQGTQPQHF
>TRBV6-5|few|.|TRBJ2-3
TGTGCCAGCAGTTACGGCGGGGTCAGCACAGATACGCAGTATTTT
CASSYGGVSTDTQYF
>TRBV6-5|.|.|TRBJ1-1
TGTGCCAGCAGTTACTATACACCTGACACTGAAGCTTTCTTT
CASSYYTPDTEAFF
>TRBV28|.|.|TRBJ1-2
TGTGCCAGCAGACTGTCGGGGGCTAACTATGGCTACACCTTC
CASRLSGANYGYTF
>TRBV27|.|.|TRBJ1-1
TGTGCCAGCAGGGACAGTATGAACACTGAAGCTTTCTTT
CASRDSMNTEAFF
>TRBV5-4|.|.|TRBJ1-1
TGTGCCAGCATAAGCTTGAGGTCAGGGGAAGCTTTCTTT
CASISLRSGEAFF
>TRBV4-2|.|TRBD1|TRBJ1-1
TGTGCCAGCAGCCAAGCTACGAGTACAGGGGGTGTCTTGAACACTGAAGCTTTCTTT
CASSQATSTGGVLNTEAFF
>TRBV7-9|.|.|TRBJ1-1
TGTGCCAGCACCTCGGACATCCCGAACACTGAAGCTTTCTTT
CASTSDIPNTEAFF
>TRBV29-1|.|.|TRBJ2-1
TGCAGCGTTCATCCCTACAATGAGCAGTTCTTC
CSVHPYNEQFF
>TRBV7-3|.|.|TRBJ2-3
TGTGCCAGTGGGGAGTACCTAAGCACAGATACGCAGTATTTT
CASGEYLSTDTQYF
>TRBV9|.|.|TRBJ1-3
TGTGCCAGCAGCGTGTCGGGGGGTAACTCTGGAAACACCATATATTTT
CASSVSGGNSGNTIYF
>TRBV7-2|once|TRBD2|TRBJ2-7
TGTGCCAGCAGCCCCGGCCCGCGGGAGGCCTACGAGCAGTACTTC
CASSPGPREAYEQYF
>TRBV11-2|.|.|TRBJ2-3
TGTGCCAGCAGCTTAGTGGGCATCACGCAGTATTTT
CASSLVGITQYF
>TRBV29-1|.|.|TRBJ2-6
TGCAGCGTTGAATCAGGGTCAGGGGCCAACGTCCTGACTTTC
CSVESGSGANVLTF
>TRBV10-3|.|TRBD2|TRBJ2-1
TGTGCCATCAGTGACCTCGGGGGGGCCCGAAATGAGCAGTTCTTC
CAISDLGGARNEQFF
>TRBV5-6|.|.|TRBJ1-3
TGTGCCAGCAGCTTTAATACAGGGAAGGGAAACACCATATATTTT
CASSFNTGKGNTIYF
>TRBV6-1|.|TRBD1|TRBJ2-1
TGTGCCAGCAGCCCAGGGACAGGGATGTACAATGAGCAGTTCTTC
CASSPGTGMYNEQFF
>TRBV7-2|.|TRBD1|TRBJ2-7
TGTGCCAGCAGCTTCCGGCAGGGGGCGGGAGAGCAGTACTTC
CASSFRQGAGEQYF
>TRBV27|.|.|TRBJ1-5
TGTGCCAGCAGTTTATCTGGAGGGGCCAATCAGCCCCAGCATTTT
CASSLSGGANQPQHF
>TRBV27|.|TRBD1|TRBJ1-4
TGTGCCAGCAGGGGGACAGGAAAAACTAATGAAAAACTGTTTTTT
CASRGTGKTNEKLFF
>TRBV30|once|.|TRBJ1-2
TGTGCCTGGGGACGGACAGCTAACTATGGCTACACCTTC
CAWGRTANYGYTF
>TRBV4-1|.|.|TRBJ2-1
TGCGCCAGCAGCCAAGCCGGACGTCCTACGGGGAATGAGCAGTTCTTC
CASSQAGRPTGNEQFF
>TRBV27|.|TRBD1|TRBJ1-1
TGTGCCAGCAGTACGAGAGGGACAGGGGAGCCTGAAGCTTTCTTT
CASSTRGTGEPEAFF
>TRBV2|.|TRBD1|TRBJ2-5
TGTGCCAGCAGTGAATTTGGACAGGGCGGGCAGTACTTC
CASSEFGQGGQYF
>TRBV15|.|.|TRBJ2-1
TGTGCCACCAGCAGGGCAGCGAGCTCCTACAATGAGCAGTTCTTC
CATSRAASSYNEQFF
>TRBV28|.|TRBD2|TRBJ2-1
TGTGCCAGCAGCATCCTCTTAGCGGGATTGGGGTCCTACAATGAGCAGTTCTTC
CASSILLAGLGSYNEQFF
>TRBV30|.|TRBD2|TRBJ2-1
TGTGCCTGGAGCGGATCGACTAGCGGGAGGCTCAATGAGCAGTTCTTC
CAWSGSTSGRLNEQFF
>TRBV4-1|.|.|TRBJ1-2
TGCGCCAGCAGGGAGACAGGTCCCTACACCTTC
CASRETGPYTF
>TRBV12-5|few|.|TRBJ1-1
TGTGCTAGTGGTGCAGACTACACTGAAGCTTTCTTT
CASGADYTEAFF
>TRBV4-1|.|.|TRBJ2-5
TGCGCCAGCAGCCAAGTTATACAAGAGACCCAGTACTTC
CASSQVIQETQYF
>TRBV18|.|.|TRBJ2-1
TGTGCCAGCTCACCAGGGCCCGGGAGAAAGGCGTACAATGAGCAGTTCTTC
CASSPGPGRKAYNEQFF
>TRBV6-6|.|.|TRBJ2-7
TGTGCCAGCAGTTACGATCCAGGGGCGGTCGAGCAGTACTTC
CASSYDPGAVEQYF
>TRBV6-6|once|.|TRBJ2-5
TGTGCCAGCAGTTTAGCCTCGACAGGGACTTTAGAGACCCAGTACTTC
CASSLASTGTLETQYF
>TRBV28|few|.|TRBJ2-5
TGTGCCAGCAGTTTAGGCAGGGTGGGGGAGACCCAGTACTTC
CASSLGRVGETQYF
>TRBV28|.|TRBD1|TRBJ1-5
TGTGCCAGCAGTTCATTCTTTGGGACAGACCTGTATAGCAATCAGCCCCAGCATTTT
CASSSFFGTDLYSNQPQHF
>TRBV6-1|.|.|TRBJ1-5
TGTGCCAGCAGTGAATTCTTGGCAGGTGACAATCAGCCCCAGCATTTT
CASSEFLAGDNQPQHF
>TRBV29-1|few|.|TRBJ2-5
TGCAGCGTCGAACGGAGAGCTTATGGCGAAGAGACCCAGTACTTC
CSVERRAYGEETQYF
>TRBV11-2|.|.|TRBJ2-1
TGTGCCAGCAGCTTAGGGCTTAATGAGCAGTTCTTC
CASSLGLNEQFF
>TRBV27|.|.|TRBJ1-5
TGTGCCAGCAGTCCCCTGTGGGGGGATAGCAATCAGCCCCAGCATTTT
CASSPLWGDSNQPQHF
>TRBV28|.|TRBD1|TRBJ2-3
TGTGCCAGCAGTTCAACAGGGGGCGTGGGCACAGATACGCAGTATTTT
CASSSTGGVGTDTQYF
>TRBV28|.|TRBD2|TRBJ2-1
TGTGCCAGCAGTTCCCGATGGACTAGCGGGGCCAGCTCCTACAATGAGCAGTTCTTC
CASSSRWTSGASSYNEQFF
>TRBV7-8|.|TRBD1|TRBJ1-5
TGTGCCAGCAGCTATACAGGGGCCAATCAGCCCCAGCATTTT
CASSYTGANQPQHF
>TRBV6-6|few|TRBD2|TRBJ2-7
TGTGCCAGCACCAGACTAGCGGGGGGCCGAGACGAGCAGTACTTC
CASTRLAGGRDEQYF
>TRBV5-6|.|.|TRBJ2-1
TGTGCCAGCAGCACGCGGCGGGAGCAGTTCTTC
CASSTRREQFF